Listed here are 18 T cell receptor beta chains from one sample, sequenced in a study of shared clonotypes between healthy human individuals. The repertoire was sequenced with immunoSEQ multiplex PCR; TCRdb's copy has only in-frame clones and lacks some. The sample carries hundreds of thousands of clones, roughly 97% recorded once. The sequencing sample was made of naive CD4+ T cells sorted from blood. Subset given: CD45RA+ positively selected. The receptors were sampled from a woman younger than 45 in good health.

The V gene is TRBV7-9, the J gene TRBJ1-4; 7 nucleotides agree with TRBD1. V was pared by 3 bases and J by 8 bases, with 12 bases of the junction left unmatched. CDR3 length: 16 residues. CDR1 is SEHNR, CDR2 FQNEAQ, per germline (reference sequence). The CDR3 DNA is TGTGCCAGCAGCTTTACCCCCACGGACAGGCGGGAAAAACTGTTTTTT. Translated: CASSFTPTDRREKLFF.

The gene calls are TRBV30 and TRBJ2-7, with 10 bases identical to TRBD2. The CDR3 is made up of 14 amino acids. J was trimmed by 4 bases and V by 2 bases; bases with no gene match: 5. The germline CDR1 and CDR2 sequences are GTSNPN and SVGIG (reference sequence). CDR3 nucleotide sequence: TGTGCCTGGAGTTTAAGGACTAGCGGTTACGAGCAGTACTTC. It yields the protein CAWSLRTSGYEQYF.

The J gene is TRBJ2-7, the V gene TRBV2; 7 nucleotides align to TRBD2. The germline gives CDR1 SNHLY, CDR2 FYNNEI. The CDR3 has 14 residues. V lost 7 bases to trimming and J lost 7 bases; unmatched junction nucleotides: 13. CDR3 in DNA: TGTGCCAGCACTGTCGTGCGGGAGACCCCTGAGCAGTACTTC. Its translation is CASTVVRETPEQYF. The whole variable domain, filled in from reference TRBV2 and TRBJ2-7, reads EPEVTQTPSHQVTQMGQEVILRCVPISNHLYFYWYRQILGQKVEFLVSFYNNEISEKSEIFDDQFSVERPDGSNFTLKIRSTKLEDSAMYFCASTVVRETPEQYFGPGTRLTVT.

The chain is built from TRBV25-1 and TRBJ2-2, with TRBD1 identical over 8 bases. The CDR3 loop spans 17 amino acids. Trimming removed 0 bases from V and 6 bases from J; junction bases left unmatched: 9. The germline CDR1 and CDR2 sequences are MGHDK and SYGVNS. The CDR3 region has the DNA TGTGCCAGCAGTGAATATAAGACAGGGGTTCTTCCCGGGGAGCTGTTTTTT. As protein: CASSEYKTGVLPGELFF.

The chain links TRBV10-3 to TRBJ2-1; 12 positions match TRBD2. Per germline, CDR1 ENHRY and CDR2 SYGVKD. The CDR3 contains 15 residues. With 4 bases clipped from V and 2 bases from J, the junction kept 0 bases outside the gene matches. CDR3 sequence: CAISGTSGTYNEQFF. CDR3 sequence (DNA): TGTGCCATCAGTGGGACTAGCGGGACCTACAATGAGCAGTTCTTC.

In nucleotides, the CDR3 is TGTGCCAGCAGCCAGGGAAGGAGCGGAAAGACCCAGTACTTC. Translation gives CASSQGRSGKTQYF. The rearrangement uses TRBV7-7 and TRBJ2-5; either TRBD1 or TRBD2 may supply D (5 bases each). Trimming pared 5 bases from V and 6 bases from J, leaving 16 bases between. The CDR3 sequence is 14 residues long. Germline-derived CDR1 and CDR2 are SSHAT and FNYEAQ (reference sequence).

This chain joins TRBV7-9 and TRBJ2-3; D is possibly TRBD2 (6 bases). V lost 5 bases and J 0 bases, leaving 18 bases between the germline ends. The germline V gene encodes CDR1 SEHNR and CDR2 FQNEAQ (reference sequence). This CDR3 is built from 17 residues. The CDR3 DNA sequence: TGTGCCAGCAGCACCGGACTACTTCGCGAGAGCACAGATACGCAGTATTTT. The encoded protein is CASSTGLLRESTDTQYF.

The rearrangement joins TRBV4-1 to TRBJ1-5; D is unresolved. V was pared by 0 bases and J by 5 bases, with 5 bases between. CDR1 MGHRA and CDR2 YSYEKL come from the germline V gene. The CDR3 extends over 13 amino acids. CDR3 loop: CASSQDGDQPQHF. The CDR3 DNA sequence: TGCGCCAGCAGCCAAGATGGGGATCAGCCCCAGCATTTT.

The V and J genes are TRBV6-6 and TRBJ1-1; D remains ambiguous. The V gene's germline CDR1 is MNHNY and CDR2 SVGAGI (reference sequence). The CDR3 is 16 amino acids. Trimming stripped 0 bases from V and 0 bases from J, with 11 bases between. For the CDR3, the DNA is TGTGCCAGCAGTTACTCCACGGGAGGGCTGAACACTGAAGCTTTCTTT. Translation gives CASSYSTGGLNTEAFF.

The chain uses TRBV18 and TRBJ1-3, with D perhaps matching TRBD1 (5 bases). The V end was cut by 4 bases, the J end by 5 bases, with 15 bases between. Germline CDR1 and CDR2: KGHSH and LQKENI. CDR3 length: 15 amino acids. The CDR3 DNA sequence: TGTGCCAGCTCACGAGGGACCGCGGGGAGAAACACCATATATTTT. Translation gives CASSRGTAGRNTIYF.

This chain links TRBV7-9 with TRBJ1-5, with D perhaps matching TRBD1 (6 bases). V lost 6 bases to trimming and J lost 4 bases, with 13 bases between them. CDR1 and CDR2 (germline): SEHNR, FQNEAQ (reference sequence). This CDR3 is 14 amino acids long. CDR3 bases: TGTGCCAGCAGTCGACAGGCGGGGAATCAGCCCCAGCATTTT. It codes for CASSRQAGNQPQHF.

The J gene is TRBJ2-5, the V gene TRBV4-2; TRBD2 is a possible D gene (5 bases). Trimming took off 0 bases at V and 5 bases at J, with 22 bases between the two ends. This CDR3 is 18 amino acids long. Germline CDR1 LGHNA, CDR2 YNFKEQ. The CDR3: CASSQEELAGPPGETQYF. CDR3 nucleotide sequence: TGTGCCAGCAGCCAAGAAGAGCTGGCGGGCCCTCCGGGGGAGACCCAGTACTTC.

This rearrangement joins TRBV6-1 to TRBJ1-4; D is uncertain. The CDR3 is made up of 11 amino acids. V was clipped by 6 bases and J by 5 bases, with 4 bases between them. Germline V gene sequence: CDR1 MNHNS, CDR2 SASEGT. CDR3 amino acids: CASRRNEKLFF. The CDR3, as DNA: TGTGCCAGCAGGAGAAATGAAAAACTGTTTTTT.

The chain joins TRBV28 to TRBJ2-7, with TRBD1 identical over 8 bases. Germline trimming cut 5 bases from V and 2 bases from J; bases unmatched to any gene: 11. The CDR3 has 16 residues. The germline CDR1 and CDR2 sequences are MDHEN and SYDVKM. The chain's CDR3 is CASSPFRGQAAYEQYF. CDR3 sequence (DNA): TGTGCCAGCAGTCCCTTCAGGGGGCAAGCGGCCTACGAGCAGTACTTC.

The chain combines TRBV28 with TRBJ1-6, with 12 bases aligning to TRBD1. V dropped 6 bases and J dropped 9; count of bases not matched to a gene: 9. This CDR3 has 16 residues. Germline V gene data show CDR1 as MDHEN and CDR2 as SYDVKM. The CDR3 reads CASSQGQGARGSPLHF. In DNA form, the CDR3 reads TGTGCCAGCAGCCAGGGACAGGGGGCGCGAGGTTCACCCCTCCACTTT. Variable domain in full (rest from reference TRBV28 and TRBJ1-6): DVKVTQSSRYLVKRTGEKVFLECVQDMDHENMFWYRQDPGLGLRLIYFSYDVKMKEKGDIPEGYSVSREKKERFSLILESASTNQTSMYLCASSQGQGARGSPLHFGNGTRLTVT.

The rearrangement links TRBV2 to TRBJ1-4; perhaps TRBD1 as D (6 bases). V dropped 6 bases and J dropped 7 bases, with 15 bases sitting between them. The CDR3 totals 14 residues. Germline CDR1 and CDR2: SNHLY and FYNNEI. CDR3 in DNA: TGTGCCAGCAGACAGGGCCTAGCATCTGAAAAACTGTTTTTT. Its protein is CASRQGLASEKLFF.

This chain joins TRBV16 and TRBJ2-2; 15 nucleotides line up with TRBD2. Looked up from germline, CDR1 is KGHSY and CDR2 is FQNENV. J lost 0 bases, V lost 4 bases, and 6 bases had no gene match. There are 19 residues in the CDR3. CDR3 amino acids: CASSRTGLAGGSNTGELFF. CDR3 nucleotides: TGTGCCAGCAGCCGGACGGGACTAGCGGGAGGCTCGAACACCGGGGAGCTGTTTTTT.

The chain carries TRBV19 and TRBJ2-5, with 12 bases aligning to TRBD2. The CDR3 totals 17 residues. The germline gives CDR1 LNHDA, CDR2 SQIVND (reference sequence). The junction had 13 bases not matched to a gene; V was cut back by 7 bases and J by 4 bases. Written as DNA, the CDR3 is TGTGCCAGTACCGCCTCTAGGGCTAGCGGGAGGGGAGAGACCCAGTACTTC. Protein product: CASTASRASGRGETQYF.